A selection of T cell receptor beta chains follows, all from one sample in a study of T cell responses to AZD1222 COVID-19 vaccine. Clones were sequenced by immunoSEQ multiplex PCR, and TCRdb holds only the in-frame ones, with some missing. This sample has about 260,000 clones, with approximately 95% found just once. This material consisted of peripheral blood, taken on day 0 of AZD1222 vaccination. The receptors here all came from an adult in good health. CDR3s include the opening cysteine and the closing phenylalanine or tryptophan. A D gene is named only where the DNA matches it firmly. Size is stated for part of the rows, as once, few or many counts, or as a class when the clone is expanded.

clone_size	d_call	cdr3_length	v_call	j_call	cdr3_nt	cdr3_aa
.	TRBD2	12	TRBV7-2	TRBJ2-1	TGTGCCAGCAGCTTCCGGGGGGGTGAGCAGTTCTTC	CASSFRGGEQFF
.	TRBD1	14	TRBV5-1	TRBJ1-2	TGCGCCAGCAGCTTGGGTGACAGGGGATATGGCTACACCTTC	CASSLGDRGYGYTF
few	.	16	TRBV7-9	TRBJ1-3	TGTGCCAGCAGTCAAGCTAGGGCTTCCTCTGGAAACACCATATATTTT	CASSQARASSGNTIYF
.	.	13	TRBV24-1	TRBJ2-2	TGTGCCGCCGCAGGGGACAACACCGGGGAGCTGTTTTTT	CAAAGDNTGELFF
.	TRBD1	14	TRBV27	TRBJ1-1	TGTGCCAGCAGTTTAACAGGGGGTAACACTGAAGCTTTCTTT	CASSLTGGNTEAFF
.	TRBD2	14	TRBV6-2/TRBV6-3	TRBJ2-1	TGTGCCAGCAGTGGGACTAGCAGGTACAATGAGCAGTTCTTC	CASSGTSRYNEQFF
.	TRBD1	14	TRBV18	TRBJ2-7	TGTGCCAGCTCCGGGACAGGGGGCGGCTACGAGCAGTACTTC	CASSGTGGGYEQYF
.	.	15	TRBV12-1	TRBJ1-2	TGTGCCAGCAGCTGCCCGGACAGATCTAACTATGGCTACACCTTC	CASSCPDRSNYGYTF
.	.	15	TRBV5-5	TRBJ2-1	TGTGCCAGCAGCCACGGACTAAACTCCTACAATGAGCAGTTCTTC	CASSHGLNSYNEQFF
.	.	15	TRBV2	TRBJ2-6	TGTGCCACCTTGCGACGGCCCTCTGGGGCCAACGTCCTGACTTTC	CATLRRPSGANVLTF
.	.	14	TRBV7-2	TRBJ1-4	TGTGCCAGCAGCCCGGGACGGATTAATGAAAAACTGTTTTTT	CASSPGRINEKLFF
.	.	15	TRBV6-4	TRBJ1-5	TGTGCCAGCAGTGACCCGGGGGGAGGCAATCAGCCCCAGCATTTT	CASSDPGGGNQPQHF
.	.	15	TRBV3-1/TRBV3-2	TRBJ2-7	TGTGCCAGCAGCCAACTGTACGCGAATAACTACGAGCAGTACTTC	CASSQLYANNYEQYF
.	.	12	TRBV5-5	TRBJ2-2	TGTGCCAGCAGCCCTTGGGTAGGGGAGCTGTTTTTT	CASSPWVGELFF
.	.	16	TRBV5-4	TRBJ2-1	TGTGCCAGCAGCCCTCCGGTGGCTATGGGGTCCAATGAGCAGTTCTTC	CASSPPVAMGSNEQFF
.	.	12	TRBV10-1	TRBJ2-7	TGCGCCAGCAGTGACGGTTCCTACGAGCAGTACTTC	CASSDGSYEQYF
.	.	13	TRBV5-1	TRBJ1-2	TGCGCCAGCAGCTCCCGGGACGGTGAAGGCTACACCTTC	CASSSRDGEGYTF
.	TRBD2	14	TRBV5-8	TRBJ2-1	TGTGCCAGCACCCGACTAGCGGGGGACAATGAGCAGTTCTTC	CASTRLAGDNEQFF
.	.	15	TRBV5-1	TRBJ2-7	TGCGCCAGCAGCTTGGCGGCAGGGCTCCCTTTAGAGCAGTACTTC	CASSLAAGLPLEQYF
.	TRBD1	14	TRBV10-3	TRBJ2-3	TGTGCCATGGGGGGGGACAGGGGGCCAGATACGCAGTATTTT	CAMGGDRGPDTQYF
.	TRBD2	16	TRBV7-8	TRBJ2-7	TGTGCCAGCAGCTTGCTAGCGGGAGGTCCCTCCTACGAGCAGTACTTC	CASSLLAGGPSYEQYF
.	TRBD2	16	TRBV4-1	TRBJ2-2	TGCGCCAGCAGCCAAGAAGGCGCGGGAGTTATCGGGGAGCTGTTTTTT	CASSQEGAGVIGELFF
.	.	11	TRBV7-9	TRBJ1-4	TGTGCCAGCAGCCCTAATGAAAAACTGTTTTTT	CASSPNEKLFF
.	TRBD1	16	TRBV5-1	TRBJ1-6	TGCGCCAGCAGCTTGGACACTACAGGGGGGAATTCACCCCTCCACTTT	CASSLDTTGGNSPLHF
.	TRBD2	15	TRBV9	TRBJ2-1	TGTGCCAGCAGCGCTCTGGTTAGCGGGGGGGATGAGCAGTTCTTC	CASSALVSGGDEQFF
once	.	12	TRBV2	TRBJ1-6	TGTGCCAGCACCCCAGGGGAGTCACCCCTCCACTTT	CASTPGESPLHF
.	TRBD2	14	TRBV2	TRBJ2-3	TGTGCCAGCAGTCCCCCGGGACTAGCGGGGGGGCCTCTTTTT	CASSPPGLAGGPLF
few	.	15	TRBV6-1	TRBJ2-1	TGTGCCAGCAGTGAAGCGCTGGGGGGCTTTAATGAGCAGTTCTTC	CASSEALGGFNEQFF
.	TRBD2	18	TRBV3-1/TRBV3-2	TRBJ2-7	TGTGCCAGCAGCCAAGTCGGACTAGTCCTTTGTGGCTACGTCGAGCAGTACTTC	CASSQVGLVLCGYVEQYF
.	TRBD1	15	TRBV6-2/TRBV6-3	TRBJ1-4	TGTGCCAGCAGTAACTACGGACAGGGTGGAGAAAAACTGTTTTTT	CASSNYGQGGEKLFF
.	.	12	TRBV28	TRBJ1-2	TGTGCCAGCAGTGTAACAGGGTATGGCTACACCTTC	CASSVTGYGYTF
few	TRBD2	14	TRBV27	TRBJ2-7	TGTGCCAGCAGTCCTAGGGAGGGTAGGGACGAGCAGTACTTC	CASSPREGRDEQYF
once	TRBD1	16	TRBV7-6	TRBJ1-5	TGTGCCAGCAGCGCCCAGACAGGGGATAGCAATCAGCCCCAGCATTTT	CASSAQTGDSNQPQHF
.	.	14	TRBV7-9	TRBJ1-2	TGTGCCAGCAGCTTTCCGTCACGGGGCTATGGCTACACCTTC	CASSFPSRGYGYTF
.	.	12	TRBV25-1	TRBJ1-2	TGTGCCAGCAGTGAATTCAAGGATGGCTACACCTTC	CASSEFKDGYTF
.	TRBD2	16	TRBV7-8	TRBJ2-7	TGTGCCAGCAGCTTAGGGGGTCTAGCGGGGGCCTACGAGCAGTACTTC	CASSLGGLAGAYEQYF
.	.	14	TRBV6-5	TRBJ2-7	TGTGCCAGCCTACGGGGGCCTGAAATCTACGAGCAGTACTTC	CASLRGPEIYEQYF
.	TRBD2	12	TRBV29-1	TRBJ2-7	TGCAGCGTTGGGGGGGGATCGGGCGAGCAGTACTTC	CSVGGGSGEQYF
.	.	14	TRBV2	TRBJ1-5	TGTGCCAGCAGTGAAGCACAGGGTAATCAGCCCCAGCATTTT	CASSEAQGNQPQHF
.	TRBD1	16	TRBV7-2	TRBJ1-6	TGTGCCAGCAGCTTAGTGCGGCCAGGGGGTAACTCACCCCTCCACTTT	CASSLVRPGGNSPLHF
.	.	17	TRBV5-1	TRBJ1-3	TGCGCCAGCAGCTTGGGGGCCGGGGGGATGACTGGAAACACCATATATTTT	CASSLGAGGMTGNTIYF
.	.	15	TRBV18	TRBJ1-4	TGTGCCAGCTCATCGACGGTGGTTTCGAATGAAAAACTGTTTTTT	CASSSTVVSNEKLFF
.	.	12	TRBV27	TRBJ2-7	TGTGCCAGCACCTCCGCCAGGGCCGAGCAGTACTTC	CASTSARAEQYF
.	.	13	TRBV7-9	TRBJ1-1	TGTGCCAGCAGCTTAGAGCTCAACACTGAAGCTTTCTTT	CASSLELNTEAFF
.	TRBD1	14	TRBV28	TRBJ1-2	TGTGCCACCGCCCCAGGGGGCGAAAACTATGGCTACACCTTC	CATAPGGENYGYTF
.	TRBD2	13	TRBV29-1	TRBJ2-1	TGCAGCGTTGTTAGCGGGGGACCAGGTGAGCAGTTCTTC	CSVVSGGPGEQFF
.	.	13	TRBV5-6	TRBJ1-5	TGTGCCAGCAGCGCCGGGGGCGGTCAGCCCCAGCATTTT	CASSAGGGQPQHF
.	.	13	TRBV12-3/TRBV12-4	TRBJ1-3	TGTGCCACTACGGAAGGAACTGGAAACACCATATATTTT	CATTEGTGNTIYF
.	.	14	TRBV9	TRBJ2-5	TGTGCCAGCAGCCCAAATTCTGGAAGAGAGACCCAGTACTTC	CASSPNSGRETQYF
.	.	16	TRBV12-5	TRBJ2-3	TGTGCTAGTGCTTCCCGGGGATTCACCCACACAGATACGCAGTATTTT	CASASRGFTHTDTQYF
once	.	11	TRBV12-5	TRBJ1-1	TGTGCTAGTGGAACGACAGGAACGGCTTTCTTT	CASGTTGTAFF
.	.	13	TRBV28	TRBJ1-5	TGTGCCAGCAGTCGTGGGTCCAAGGTGGCCCAGCATTTT	CASSRGSKVAQHF
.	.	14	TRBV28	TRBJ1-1	TGTGCCAGCAGTGAGACTGGACAGAACACTGAAGCTTTCTTT	CASSETGQNTEAFF
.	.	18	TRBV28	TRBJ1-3	TGTGCCAGCAGATACAGCGTTGGGGGGCCCGGCTCTGGAAACACCATATATTTT	CASRYSVGGPGSGNTIYF
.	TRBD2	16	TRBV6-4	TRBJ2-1	TGTGCCAGCAGTTCCAGCGGGAGCCAGTTTTACAATGAGCAGTTCTTC	CASSSSGSQFYNEQFF
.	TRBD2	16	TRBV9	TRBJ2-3	TGTGCCAGCAGCGCCCTCACCGGGGGGGGCACAGATACGCAGTATTTT	CASSALTGGGTDTQYF
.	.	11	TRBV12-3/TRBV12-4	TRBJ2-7	TGTGCCAGCAGCACTCATAACGAGCAGTACTTC	CASSTHNEQYF
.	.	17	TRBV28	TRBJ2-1	TGTGCCAGCAGTACGCCGGGACGGTGGCTAACGAACAATGAGCAGTTCTTC	CASSTPGRWLTNNEQFF
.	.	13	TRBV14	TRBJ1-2	TGTGCCAGCAGCCCAGTGGGGCCAGGAGGCTACACCTTC	CASSPVGPGGYTF
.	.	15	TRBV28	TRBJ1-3	TGTGCCAGCAGTCCCGGGGGACACTCTGGAAACACCATATATTTT	CASSPGGHSGNTIYF